This T cell receptor (beta chain) was observed in a study of blood T cell repertoires in COVID-19. Looking at the study overall: PBMCs, B-cell-depleted T cells, or T cells were the source of the cDNA or gDNA that made up the material.

The V gene lost 6 bases and the J gene lost 7 bases, with 17 bases spanning the gap. The germline V gene has CDR1 SGHDT and CDR2 YYEEEE. The CDR3 runs to 15 residues. Original handling: Cell counts per sample came from amplifying reference gene primers. Assay: immunoSEQ multiplex PCR; the TCRdb copy retains only in-frame clones and omits some. V and J calls and clone size are as listed in that table; D and trimming were resolved from the DNA. The sample contains about 130,000 clones, approximately 81% of which appear only once. Sequenced sample: peripheral blood. The gene calls are TRBV5-6 and TRBJ1-6; a possible D gene is TRBD1 (6 bases). The sequence was collected from a man aged 55-75 years with acute or convalescent COVID-19. Here the CDR3 reads CASTPRGGRNSPLHF. CDR3 nucleotide sequence: TGTGCCAGCACCCCTCGCGGGGGCAGGAATTCACCCCTCCACTTT.